A selection of T cell receptor beta chains follows, all from one sample in a study of blood T cell repertoires in COVID-19. Sequenced by immunoSEQ multiplex PCR; TCRdb stores in-frame clones only, minus some. Counted here are about 260,000 clones, around nine tenths occurring once; the ten biggest clones make up roughly 5%. Sequencing used peripheral blood. The receptor source for this set is a woman between 55 and 75 years old with COVID-19, enrolled during active disease. The conserved cysteine and the conserved F or W are not part of the CDR3 here. Fields, in order: V gene, CDR3 protein.

TRBV6-4 | ASSGSGGKDTQY
TRBV19 | ASSISGQGAYEQY
TRBV7-3 | ASSLIGGRAREQF
TRBV30 | AWSLGQENEKLF
TRBV19 | ASSIVPGQVGYNSPLH
TRBV28 | ASTRPGGATGNTIY
TRBV30 | AWSEGFTNYGYT
TRBV11-2 | ASSPPTSGRRNTGELF
TRBV5-4 | ASSLCGHRTGVCEQY
TRBV9 | ASTPQDLSGNTIY
TRBV3-1/TRBV3-2 | ASSQRQGHSPLH
TRBV2 | ASSDDRGRNEKLF
TRBV27 | ASRRAGGSEAF
TRBV6-4 | ASSVLASSYNEQF
TRBV11-2 | ASSHRDWDEQF
TRBV5-1 | ASSLFGTSGQETQY
TRBV9 | ASSARTSGGEQF
TRBV11-1 | ASSLAMLAGGSDTQY
TRBV28 | ASSSPNEQF
TRBV7-2 | ASNLGGKRVGINSPLH
TRBV20-1 | SAHRSNTQY
TRBV6-5 | ASSPRRGTYNEQF
TRBV5-4 | ASSLATGTGSEQY
TRBV4-2 | ASSQVSGSSTDTQY
TRBV5-4 | ASSPGLAGGLVEQF
TRBV5-1 | ASRANYLSGNTIY
TRBV2 | ASSERDIGEKLF
TRBV2 | ASVVFEAEKLF
TRBV29-1 | SVEVPGGSYEQY
TRBV11-3 | ASSLDPRTTGELF
TRBV28 | ASSQFPNYGYT
TRBV14 | ASSPTQGVGEAF
TRBV6-5 | ASSFDRAHLNGYT
TRBV19 | ASSPAGRATNEKLF
TRBV5-6 | ASSSQAGIYNEQF
TRBV15 | ATSRETSGYGYT
TRBV20-1 | SAPGINEQF
TRBV6-5 | ASGLGGEQY
TRBV2 | ASRGTADGYT
TRBV9 | ASSVSSGYQETQY
TRBV3-1/TRBV3-2 | ASSLGLAGGPWAGQIQETQY
TRBV20-1 | SASGGLAGVDRETQY
TRBV16 | ASSQFAPGEETQY
TRBV7-2 | ASSLEVASGRYNEQF
TRBV3-1/TRBV3-2 | ASSPPGQVTEAF
TRBV7-2 | AATPQDRPNTGELF
TRBV5-1 | ASSLSQGASYEQY
TRBV11-2 | ASRTLGGRIYNEQF
TRBV6-1 | ASSEAASGRYEQY
TRBV28 | ASSIQGGGDQPQH
TRBV2 | ASRRAGTSGSYEQY
TRBV5-4 | ASSSTGQETQY